This entry lists 29 T cell receptor beta chains sequenced from one sample in a study of T cell repertoires in aging, cancer and after chemotherapy. Rearranged V-D-J TRB sequences were amplified with a mixed TRB-A/B primer pool. TCRdb analysed the multiplex PCR reads with MiXCR anew, one entry per CDR3 protein. The data show 950 to 1,100 distinct CDR3 sequences, roughly 90% seen once. Peripheral blood genomic DNA, not sorted cells or RNA, was the template. The sample consisted of blood. Receptor source: a human donor with a solid tumor.

The chain couples TRBV6-5 to TRBJ1-4, with TRBD1 as a possible D gene (5 bases). Germline-derived CDR1 and CDR2 are MNHEY and SVGAGI. The CDR3 sequence is 14 residues long. Trimming removed 6 bases at V and 8 bases at J, with 16 bases between. CDR3 residues: CASRYRDRREKLFF. The CDR3 DNA sequence: TGTGCCAGCAGGTACCGGGACCGGCGGGAAAAACTGTTTTTT.

The CDR3 is CAWSVRDEQFF. CDR3 bases: TGTGCCTGGAGTGTTCGGGATGAGCAGTTCTTC. This rearrangement joins TRBV30 to TRBJ2-1; no reliable D call. The V end was cut by 0 bases, the J end by 8 bases, with 5 bases between. This CDR3 is 11 amino acids long. Per the germline V gene, CDR1 is GTSNPN and CDR2 is SVGIG (reference sequence).

The chain is built from TRBV6-5 and TRBJ2-3, with 13 bases aligning to TRBD2. Germline trimming cut 4 bases from V and 2 bases from J; bases unmatched to any gene: 12. This CDR3 is built from 19 residues. Germline V gene sequence: CDR1 MNHEY, CDR2 SVGAGI. The CDR3 region is CASSFAGLAGETHTDTQYF. The DNA of the CDR3 is TGTGCCAGCAGTTTTGCAGGACTAGCGGGAGAGACCCACACAGATACGCAGTATTTT.

This sequence joins TRBV11-1 and TRBJ1-1, with 8 positions matching TRBD1. The CDR3 spans 14 residues. The germline gives CDR1 SGHAT, CDR2 FQDESV (reference sequence). The V and J ends lost 5 bases and 4 bases, in that order; junction bases with no gene match: 6. The CDR3 bases are TGTGCCAGCAGCCACGACAGGGGCGGCACTGAAGCTTTCTTT. This gives the protein CASSHDRGGTEAFF.

The gene calls are TRBV11-3 and TRBJ2-3; maybe TRBD1 (5 bases). Trimming left V 1 base short and J 4 bases short, with 9 bases between. This CDR3 is built from 14 residues. Germline-derived CDR1 and CDR2 are SGHNT and YENEEA. The CDR3 region has the DNA TGTGCCAGCAGCTTAGGGCAGGGCGCAGATACGCAGTATTTT. Its protein is CASSLGQGADTQYF.

The V gene is TRBV29-1, the J gene TRBJ2-7; D is unclear. Germline CDR1 and CDR2: SQVTM and ANQGSEA. V gave up 4 bases and J gave up 1 base, with 11 bases separating them. This CDR3 comprises 13 residues. The CDR3 bases are TGCAGCGTTGCGGAGACCCCGTCCTACGAGCAGTACTTC. This translates into CSVAETPSYEQYF.

The chain joins TRBV7-7 to TRBJ1-5, with unresolved D. From germline, CDR1 is SSHAT and CDR2 FNYEAQ (reference sequence). The CDR3 runs to 13 residues. V was pared by 2 bases and J by 2 bases, with 4 bases between. CDR3 sequence reads: CASSLRGNQPQHF. DNA of the CDR3: TGTGCCAGCAGCTTACGGGGCAATCAGCCCCAGCATTTT.

The chain has TRBV11-3 and TRBJ2-3, with TRBD2 matching 9 bases. Germline V lookup: CDR1 SGHNT, CDR2 YENEEA. Losses at the gene ends were 0 bases for V and 4 bases for J; bases not matched to a gene: 2. The CDR3 contains 15 residues. CDR3 sequence: CASSLEGLASDTQYF. The CDR3 nucleotides are TGTGCCAGCAGCTTAGAGGGACTAGCCTCAGATACGCAGTATTTT.

The CDR3 reads CASSRAVGTSSGNTIYF. The CDR3 DNA reads TGTGCCAGCAGCAGGGCGGTAGGGACGAGCTCTGGAAACACCATATATTTT. The chain is built from TRBV5-6 and TRBJ1-3; weak D call: TRBD1 (5 bases). V shed 4 bases and J shed 0 bases, with 17 bases lying between them. Germline lookup yields CDR1 SGHDT and CDR2 YYEEEE. This CDR3 spans 17 amino acids.

The V call is TRBV11-3, the J call TRBJ1-2; the D gene is possibly TRBD1 (6 bases). V shed 5 bases and J shed 3 bases, with 16 bases lying between them. Germline V CDR1 and CDR2: SGHNT, YENEEA. The CDR3 runs to 15 residues. The CDR3 loop is CASSKDGWTDYGYTF. CDR3 nucleotides: TGTGCCAGCAGCAAAGATGGCTGGACAGACTATGGCTACACCTTC.

The chain combines TRBV20-1 with TRBJ1-5, with D perhaps matching TRBD1 (6 bases). V was trimmed by 6 bases and J by 5 bases, leaving 17 bases between them. Looked up from germline, CDR1 is DFQATT and CDR2 is SNEGSKA (reference sequence). CDR3 length: 14 residues. The chain's CDR3 is CSAPGTPDYQPQHF. CDR3 coding DNA: TGCAGTGCCCCCGGGACACCAGATTATCAGCCCCAGCATTTT.

This sequence joins TRBV6-5 and TRBJ2-7; D call uncertain. Trimming removed 2 bases at V and 6 bases at J, with 5 bases between. CDR1 and CDR2 (germline): MNHEY, SVGAGI. The CDR3 loop spans 11 amino acids. The CDR3 loop is CASSYRAEQYF. For the CDR3, the DNA is TGTGCCAGCAGTTACAGAGCCGAGCAGTACTTC.

The V gene is TRBV7-2, the J gene TRBJ2-3; possibly TRBD1 for D (6 bases). This CDR3 comprises 15 residues. The germline V gene encodes CDR1 SGHTA and CDR2 FQGNSA. The CDR3 sequence: CAVAAVRGKFGAQYF. CDR3 DNA sequence: TGTGCTGTTGCAGCGGTCAGGGGAAAGTTTGGTGCGCAGTATTTT.

With respect to this clonotype: At one of its ends the junction is not consistent with the germline gene, which may arise from a read error. This chain joins TRBV5-1 and TRBJ2-7, with 11 nucleotides matching TRBD2. The CDR3 runs 18 residues. From germline, CDR1 is SGHRS and CDR2 YFSETQ. The CDR3 sequence: CARSSGTSGSEGTYEQYF. The CDR3 region has the DNA TGTGCCAGAAGCAGTGGGACTAGCGGATCGGAGGGCACCTACGAGCAGTACTTC.

V is TRBV7-2 and J is TRBJ2-3, with D tentatively TRBD1 or TRBD2 (5 bases each). The CDR3 runs to 15 residues. From germline, CDR1 is SGHTA and CDR2 FQGNSA. The V gene lost 0 bases and the J gene lost 5 bases, with 12 bases spanning the gap. CDR3 nucleotides: TGTGCCAGCAGCTTAGCGCGCAGGGACCGAGATACGCAGTATTTT. Encoded protein: CASSLARRDRDTQYF.

CDR3 DNA sequence: TGTGCCAGCAGTGCAGCGGGAGGGCCAGAAGGGGAGCTGTTTTTT. This sequence encodes CASSAAGGPEGELFF. This rearrangement joins TRBV6-1 to TRBJ2-2; 10 bases match TRBD2. The CDR3 loop spans 15 amino acids. Germline loops: CDR1 MNHNS, CDR2 SASEGT. Trimming at V came to 4 bases and at J to 8 bases, leaving 7 bases not matched to a gene.

The CDR3 DNA reads as TGTGCCAGCAGTCCCGGGACAGGGGAGCAGTACTTC. This codes for CASSPGTGEQYF. The chain has TRBV6-5 and TRBJ2-7; 9 bases line up with TRBD1. Germline CDR1 MNHEY, CDR2 SVGAGI. J was trimmed by 7 bases and V by 5 bases; bases with no gene match: 3. CDR3 length: 12 amino acids.

This chain connects TRBV19 to TRBJ2-7; TRBD2 aligns across 7 bases. Germline CDR1 reads LNHDA; CDR2 reads SQIVND (reference sequence). This CDR3 contains 12 residues. Losses at the gene ends were 4 bases for V and 4 bases for J; bases not matched to a gene: 1. The CDR3 region is CASSSGSYEQYF. The CDR3 nucleotides are TGTGCCAGTAGTAGCGGGAGTTACGAGCAGTACTTC. Combining the CDR3 with reference TRBV19 and TRBJ2-7 gives the whole variable domain DGGITQSPKYLFRKEGQNVTLSCEQNLNHDAMYWYRQDPGQGLRLIYYSQIVNDFQKGDIAEGYSVSREKKESFPLTVTSAQKNPTAFYLCASSSGSYEQYFGPGTRLTVT.

The chain uses TRBV20-1 and TRBJ2-1, with D maybe TRBD1 (5 bases). Per germline, CDR1 DFQATT and CDR2 SNEGSKA (reference sequence). The CDR3 is made up of 10 amino acids. The V and J ends lost 6 bases and 10 bases respectively, with 10 bases between them. In DNA form, the CDR3 reads TGCAGTGCATTCAGGGAAGAGCAGTTCTTC. This encodes CSAFREEQFF.

A few counts support this clonotype. CDR3 sequence reads: CATLISGQETQYF. The CDR3 DNA reads TGTGCCACCCTCATCAGCGGCCAAGAGACCCAGTACTTC. The V call is TRBV7-9, the J call TRBJ2-5; D possibly corresponds to TRBD2 (5 bases). The CDR3 runs to 13 residues. V lost 10 bases to trimming and J lost 1 base, with 13 bases between them. CDR1 is SEHNR and CDR2 is FQNEAQ in the germline V gene (reference sequence).

This clonotype was seen a single time. CDR3 DNA sequence: TGTGCCAGCAGCTTAGCGGGGGGGGAATCGGGCTATGGCTACACCTTC. It translates to CASSLAGGESGYGYTF. This sequence joins TRBV7-3 and TRBJ1-2, with D possibly TRBD1 on 5 matching bases. The CDR3 loop spans 16 amino acids. Germline V gene lookup returns CDR1 SGHTA and CDR2 FQGTGA. The V end lost 2 bases, the J end lost 4 bases, and 17 bases lay between the germline ends.

This chain links TRBV20-1 with TRBJ2-7; TRBD2 aligns across 13 bases. This CDR3 spans 17 amino acids. Germline V lookup: CDR1 DFQATT, CDR2 SNEGSKA (reference sequence). V was clipped by 3 bases and J by 2 bases; unmatched bases: 10. The CDR3 DNA follows: TGCAGTGCTAGGGCACTAGCGGGAGGGCCGGGTACCTACGAGCAGTACTTC. This encodes CSARALAGGPGTYEQYF.

The chain recombines TRBV19 with TRBJ2-1, with D perhaps being TRBD1 or TRBD2 (5 bases each). Trimming pared 5 bases from V and 5 bases from J, leaving 13 bases between. Germline CDR1 reads LNHDA; CDR2 reads SQIVND (reference sequence). CDR3 length: 14 residues. In DNA form, the CDR3 reads TGTGCCAGTAGTGCCGGGACCCATAACAATGAGCAGTTCTTC. Its protein is CASSAGTHNNEQFF.

V is TRBV6-5 and J is TRBJ2-7, with TRBD1 matching 10 bases. From germline, CDR1 is MNHEY and CDR2 SVGAGI. V lost 6 bases and J lost 8; bases outside the gene matches: 7. This CDR3 is built from 13 residues. The DNA of the CDR3 is TGTGCCAGCAGCCCGGGACAGGGGAGGAAGCAGTACTTC. As protein: CASSPGQGRKQYF.

The chain combines TRBV6-5 with TRBJ2-7; 8 bases fit TRBD2. The V and J ends lost 3 bases and 12 bases, in that order; junction bases with no gene match: 7. There are 12 residues in the CDR3. The germline gives CDR1 MNHEY, CDR2 SVGAGI. The CDR3 sequence: CASSYSRGDLYF. DNA of the CDR3: TGTGCCAGCAGTTATTCGCGGGGGGATCTGTACTTC.

This chain joins TRBV19 and TRBJ2-7; a weak D match, TRBD2 (5 bases). The CDR3 has 15 amino acids. CDR1 is LNHDA, CDR2 SQIVND, per germline (reference sequence). V was shortened by 6 bases and J by 3 bases, with 18 bases between the two germline ends. This chain's CDR3 is CASRFGVDGGYEQYF. DNA for the CDR3: TGTGCCAGTAGGTTTGGGGTGGATGGAGGCTACGAGCAGTACTTC.

The chain uses TRBV11-2 and TRBJ2-7, with 8 bases fitting TRBD1. CDR1 and CDR2 from the germline V gene are SGHAT and FQNNGV. The V segment lost 1 base and the J segment 2 bases; nucleotides outside the gene matches: 7. This CDR3 is 16 amino acids long. The CDR3, as DNA: TGTGCCAGCAGCTTAGTCGACAGGGGAGGCCCCTACGAGCAGTACTTC. Translated: CASSLVDRGGPYEQYF.

J is TRBJ2-5 and V is TRBV12-3 or TRBV12-4; D may be TRBD1 (6 bases). CDR3 size: 13 residues. V was clipped by 5 bases and J by 6 bases, with 13 bases between them. The CDR3 DNA is TGTGCCAGCAGTGCATTACAGGGCCAGACCCAGTACTTC. It specifies CASSALQGQTQYF.

The J gene is TRBJ1-6, the V gene TRBV28; D perhaps matches TRBD1 (6 bases). Trimming cost V 3 bases and J 7 bases, with 10 bases left between them. The CDR3 has 14 amino acids. Germline V gene data show CDR1 as MDHEN and CDR2 as SYDVKM. CDR3: CASSLGGGNSPLHF. The CDR3 DNA reads TGTGCCAGCAGTTTGGGGGGCGGGAATTCACCCCTCCACTTT.